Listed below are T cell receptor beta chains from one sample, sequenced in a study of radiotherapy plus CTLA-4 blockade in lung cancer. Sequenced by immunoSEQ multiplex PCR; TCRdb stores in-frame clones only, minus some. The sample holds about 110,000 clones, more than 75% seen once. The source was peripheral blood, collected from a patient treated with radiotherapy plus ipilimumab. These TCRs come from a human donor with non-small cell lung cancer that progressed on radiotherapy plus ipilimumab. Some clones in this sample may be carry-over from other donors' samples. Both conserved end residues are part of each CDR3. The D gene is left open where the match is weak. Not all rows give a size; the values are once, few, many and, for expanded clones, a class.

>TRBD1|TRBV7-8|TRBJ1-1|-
TGTGCCAGCAGCCCGAAGAGGACAGGGGGGACTGAAGCTTTCTTT
CASSPKRTGGTEAFF
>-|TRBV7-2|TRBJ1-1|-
TGTGCCAGCAGCTTAGTCCACAGGGACACTGAAGCTTTCTTT
CASSLVHRDTEAFF
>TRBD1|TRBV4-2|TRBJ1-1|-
TGTGCCAGCAGCTCGACAGGGACTGAAGCTTTCTTT
CASSSTGTEAFF
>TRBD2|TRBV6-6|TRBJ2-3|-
TGTGCCAGCAGTTACAGGCGGGGGGGCGAGGATACGCAGTATTTT
CASSYRRGGEDTQYF
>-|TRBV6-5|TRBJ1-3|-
TGTGCCAGCAGTTACACTTCTGGAAACACCATATATTTT
CASSYTSGNTIYF
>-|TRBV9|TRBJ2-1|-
TGTGCCAGCAGCGTAGATGGGGACCCCCTCAATGAGCAGTTCTTC
CASSVDGDPLNEQFF
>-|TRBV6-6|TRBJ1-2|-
TGTGCCAGCACCTCCCCGTGGCAGGCGTACAACTATGGCTACACCTTC
CASTSPWQAYNYGYTF
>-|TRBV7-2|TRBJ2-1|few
TGTGCCAGCAGCTTAGTTGGGGTCAATGAGCAGTTCTTC
CASSLVGVNEQFF
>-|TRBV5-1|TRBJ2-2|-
TGCGCCAGCAGCCCCGGACAGATCACCGGGGAGCTGTTTTTT
CASSPGQITGELFF
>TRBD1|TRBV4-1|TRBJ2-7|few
TGCGCCAGCAGCCATACCGGCAGGGGGCTTTACGAGCAGTACTTC
CASSHTGRGLYEQYF
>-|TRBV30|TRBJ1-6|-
TGTGCCTGGACGGATTATTCACCCCTCCACTTT
CAWTDYSPLHF
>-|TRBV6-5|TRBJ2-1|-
TGTGCCAGCAGTTTTGACAATGAGCAGTTCTTC
CASSFDNEQFF
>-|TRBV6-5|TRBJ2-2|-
TGTGCCAGCAGTCGAGACATCGCGAACACCGGGGAGCTGTTTTTT
CASSRDIANTGELFF
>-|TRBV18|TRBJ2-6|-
TGTGCCAGCTCACCACAACAGGGCCTTGGGGCCAACGTCCTGACTTTC
CASSPQQGLGANVLTF
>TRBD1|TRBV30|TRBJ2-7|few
TGTGCCTGGCACGAGGACAGGGGCACGATCGAGCAGTACTTC
CAWHEDRGTIEQYF
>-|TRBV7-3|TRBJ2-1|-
TGTGCCAGCAGCAACATGCCACGGGACCCTCGTTTCTTC
CASSNMPRDPRFF